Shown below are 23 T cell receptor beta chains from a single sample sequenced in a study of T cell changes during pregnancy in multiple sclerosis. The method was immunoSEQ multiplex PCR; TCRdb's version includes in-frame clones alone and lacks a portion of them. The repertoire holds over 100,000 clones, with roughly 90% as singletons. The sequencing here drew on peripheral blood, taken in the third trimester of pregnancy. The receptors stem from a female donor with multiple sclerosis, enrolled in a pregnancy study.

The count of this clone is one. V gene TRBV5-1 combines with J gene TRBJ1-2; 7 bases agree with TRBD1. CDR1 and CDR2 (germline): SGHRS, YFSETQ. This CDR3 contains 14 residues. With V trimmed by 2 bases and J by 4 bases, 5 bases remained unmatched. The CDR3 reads CASSFGTDGYGYTF. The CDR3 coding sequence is TGCGCCAGCAGCTTCGGGACAGATGGCTATGGCTACACCTTC.

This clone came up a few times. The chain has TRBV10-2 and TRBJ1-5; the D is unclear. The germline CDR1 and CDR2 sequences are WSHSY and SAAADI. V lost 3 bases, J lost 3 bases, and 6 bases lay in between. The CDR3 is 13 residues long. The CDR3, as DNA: TGCGCCAGCAGTGAACAGTCCAATCAGCCCCAGCATTTT. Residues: CASSEQSNQPQHF.

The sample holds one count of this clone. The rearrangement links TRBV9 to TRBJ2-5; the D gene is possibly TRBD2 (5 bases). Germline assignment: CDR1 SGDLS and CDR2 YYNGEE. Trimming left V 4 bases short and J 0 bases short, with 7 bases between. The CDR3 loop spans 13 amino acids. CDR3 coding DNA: TGTGCCAGCAGCCCGGACTACCAAGAGACCCAGTACTTC. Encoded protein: CASSPDYQETQYF.

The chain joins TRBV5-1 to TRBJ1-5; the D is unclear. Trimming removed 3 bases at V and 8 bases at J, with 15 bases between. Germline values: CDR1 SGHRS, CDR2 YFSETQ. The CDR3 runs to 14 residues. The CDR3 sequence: CASSYGNGDEPQHF. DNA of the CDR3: TGCGCCAGCAGCTACGGTAATGGAGACGAGCCCCAGCATTTT. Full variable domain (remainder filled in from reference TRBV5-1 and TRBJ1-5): KAGVTQTPRYLIKTRGQQVTLSCSPISGHRSVSWYQQTPGQGLQFLFEYFSETQRNKGNFPGRFSGRQFSNSRSEMNVSTLELGDSALYLCASSYGNGDEPQHFGDGTRLSIL.

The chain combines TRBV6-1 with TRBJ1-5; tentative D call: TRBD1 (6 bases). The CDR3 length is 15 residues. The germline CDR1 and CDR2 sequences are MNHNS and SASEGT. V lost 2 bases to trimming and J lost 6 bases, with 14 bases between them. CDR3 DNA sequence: TGTGCCAGCAGTGAACCGGGGGGCGGTCGTCAGCCCCAGCATTTT. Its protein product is CASSEPGGGRQPQHF.

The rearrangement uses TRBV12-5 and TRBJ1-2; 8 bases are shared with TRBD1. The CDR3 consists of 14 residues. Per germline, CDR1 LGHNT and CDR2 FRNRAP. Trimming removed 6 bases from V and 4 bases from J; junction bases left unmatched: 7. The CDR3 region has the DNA TGTGCTAGTGGACCCGGACAGGGCCTCTATGGCTACACCTTC. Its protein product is CASGPGQGLYGYTF.

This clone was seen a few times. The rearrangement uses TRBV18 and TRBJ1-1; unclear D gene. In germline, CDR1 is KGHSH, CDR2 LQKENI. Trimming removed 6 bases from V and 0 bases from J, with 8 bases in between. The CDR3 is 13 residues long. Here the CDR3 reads CASSPVLNTEAFF. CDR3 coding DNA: TGTGCCAGCTCTCCCGTTCTGAACACTGAAGCTTTCTTT.

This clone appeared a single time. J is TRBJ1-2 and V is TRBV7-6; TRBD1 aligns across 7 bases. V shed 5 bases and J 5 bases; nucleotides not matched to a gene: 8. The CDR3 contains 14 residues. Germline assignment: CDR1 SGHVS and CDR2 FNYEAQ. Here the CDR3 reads CASSPRQGYYGYTF. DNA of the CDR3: TGTGCCAGCAGCCCGCGACAGGGATATTATGGCTACACCTTC.

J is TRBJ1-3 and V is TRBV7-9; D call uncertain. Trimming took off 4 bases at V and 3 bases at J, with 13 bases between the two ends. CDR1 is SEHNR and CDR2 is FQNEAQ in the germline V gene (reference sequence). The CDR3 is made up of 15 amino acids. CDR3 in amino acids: CASSSGGIIGNTIYF. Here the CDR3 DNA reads TGTGCCAGCAGCTCAGGAGGAATTATTGGAAACACCATATATTTT.

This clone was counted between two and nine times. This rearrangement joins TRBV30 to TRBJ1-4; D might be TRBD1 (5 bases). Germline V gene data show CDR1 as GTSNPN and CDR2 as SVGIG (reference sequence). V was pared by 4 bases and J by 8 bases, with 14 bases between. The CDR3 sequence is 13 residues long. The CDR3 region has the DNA TGTGCCTGGAACTCACAGGTTGGGGAAAAACTGTTTTTT. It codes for CAWNSQVGEKLFF. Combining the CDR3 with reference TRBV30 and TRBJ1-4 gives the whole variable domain SQTIHQWPATLVQPVGSPLSLECTVEGTSNPNLYWYRQAAGRGLQLLFYSVGIGQISSEVPQNLSASRPQDRQFILSSKKLLLSDSGFYLCAWNSQVGEKLFFGSGTQLSVL.

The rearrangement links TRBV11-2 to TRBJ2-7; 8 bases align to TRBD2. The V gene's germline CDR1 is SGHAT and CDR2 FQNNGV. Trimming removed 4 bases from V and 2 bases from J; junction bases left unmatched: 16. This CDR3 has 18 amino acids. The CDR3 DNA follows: TGTGCCAGCAGCTCCGCGACTAGCGCCAACCTTCGGGCCTACGAGCAGTACTTC. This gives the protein CASSSATSANLRAYEQYF.

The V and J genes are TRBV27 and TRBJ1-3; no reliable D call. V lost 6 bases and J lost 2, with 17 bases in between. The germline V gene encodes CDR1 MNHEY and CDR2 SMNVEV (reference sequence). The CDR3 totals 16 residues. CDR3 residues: CASSRVAGSPGNTIYF. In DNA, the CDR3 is TGTGCCAGCAGCCGAGTGGCGGGGAGCCCTGGAAACACCATATATTTT.

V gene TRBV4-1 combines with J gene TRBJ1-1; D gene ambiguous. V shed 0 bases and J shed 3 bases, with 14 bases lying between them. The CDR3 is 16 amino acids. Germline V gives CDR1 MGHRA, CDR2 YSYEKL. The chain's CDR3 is CASSQEVRWRHTEAFF. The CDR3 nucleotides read TGCGCCAGCAGCCAAGAGGTCAGATGGAGACACACTGAAGCTTTCTTT.

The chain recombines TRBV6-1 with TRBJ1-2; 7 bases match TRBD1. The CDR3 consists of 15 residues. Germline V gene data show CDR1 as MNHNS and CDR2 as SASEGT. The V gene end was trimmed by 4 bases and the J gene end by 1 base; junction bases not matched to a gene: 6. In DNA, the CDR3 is TGTGCCAGCAGTGCCGGGACAGCCGTTAACTATGGCTACACCTTC. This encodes CASSAGTAVNYGYTF.

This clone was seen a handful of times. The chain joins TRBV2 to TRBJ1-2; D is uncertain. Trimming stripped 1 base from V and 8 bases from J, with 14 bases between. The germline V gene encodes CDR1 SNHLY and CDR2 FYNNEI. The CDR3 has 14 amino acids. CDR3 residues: CASSEGGRLGGYTF. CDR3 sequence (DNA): TGTGCCAGCAGTGAAGGAGGGAGGTTGGGCGGCTACACCTTC.

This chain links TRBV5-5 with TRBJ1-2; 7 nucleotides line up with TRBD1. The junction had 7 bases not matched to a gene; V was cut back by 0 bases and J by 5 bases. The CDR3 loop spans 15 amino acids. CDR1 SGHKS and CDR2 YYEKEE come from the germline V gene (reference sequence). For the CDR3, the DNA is TGTGCCAGCAGCTTGGCCCGGGACAGCCGATATGGCTACACCTTC. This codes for CASSLARDSRYGYTF.

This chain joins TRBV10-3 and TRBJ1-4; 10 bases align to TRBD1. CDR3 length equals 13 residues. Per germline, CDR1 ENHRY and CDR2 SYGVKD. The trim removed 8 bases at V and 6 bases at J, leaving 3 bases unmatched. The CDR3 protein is CAIRGTGDEKLFF. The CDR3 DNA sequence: TGTGCCATCCGTGGGACAGGGGATGAAAAACTGTTTTTT.

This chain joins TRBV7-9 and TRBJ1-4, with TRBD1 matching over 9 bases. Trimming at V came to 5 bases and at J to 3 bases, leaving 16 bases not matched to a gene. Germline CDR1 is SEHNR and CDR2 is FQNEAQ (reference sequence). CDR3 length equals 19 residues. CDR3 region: CASSAERTGDRGANEKLFF. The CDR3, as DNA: TGTGCCAGCAGCGCTGAAAGGACAGGGGATCGTGGGGCTAATGAAAAACTGTTTTTT.

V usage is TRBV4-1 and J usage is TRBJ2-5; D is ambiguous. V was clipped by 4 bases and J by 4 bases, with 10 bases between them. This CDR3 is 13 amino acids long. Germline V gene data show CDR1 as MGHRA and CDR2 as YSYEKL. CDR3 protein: CASSLNLLETQYF. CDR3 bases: TGCGCCAGCAGCCTTAATCTCCTAGAGACCCAGTACTTC.

In DNA form, the CDR3 reads TGTGCCAGCAGTGGAGGGGGCCTCTCTGGAAACACCATATATTTT. Protein product: CASSGGGLSGNTIYF. The chain carries TRBV6-1 and TRBJ1-3; 7 nucleotides line up with TRBD1. The CDR3 has 15 amino acids. Germline V gene lookup returns CDR1 MNHNS and CDR2 SASEGT. Germline trimming cut 4 bases from V and 0 bases from J; bases unmatched to any gene: 3.

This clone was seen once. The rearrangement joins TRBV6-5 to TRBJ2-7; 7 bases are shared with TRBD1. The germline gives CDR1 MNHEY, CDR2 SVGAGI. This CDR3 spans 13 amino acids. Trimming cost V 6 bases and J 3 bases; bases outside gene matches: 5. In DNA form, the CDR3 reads TGTGCCAGCAGGTTATCAGGGGGCTACGAGCAGTACTTC. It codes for CASRLSGGYEQYF.

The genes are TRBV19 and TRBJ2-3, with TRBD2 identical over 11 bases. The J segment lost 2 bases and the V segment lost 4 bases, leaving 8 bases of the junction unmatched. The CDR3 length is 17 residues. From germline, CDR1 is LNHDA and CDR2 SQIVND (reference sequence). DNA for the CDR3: TGTGCCAGTAGTACCTACCCGGGACTAGCGGACACAGATACGCAGTATTTT. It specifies CASSTYPGLADTDTQYF.

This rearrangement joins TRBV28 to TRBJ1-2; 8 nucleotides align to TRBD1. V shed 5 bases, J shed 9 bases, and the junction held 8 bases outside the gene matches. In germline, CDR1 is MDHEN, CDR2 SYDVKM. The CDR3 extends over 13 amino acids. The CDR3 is CASSLRGPNRYTF. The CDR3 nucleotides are TGTGCCAGCAGTCTCAGGGGGCCTAACCGCTACACCTTC.